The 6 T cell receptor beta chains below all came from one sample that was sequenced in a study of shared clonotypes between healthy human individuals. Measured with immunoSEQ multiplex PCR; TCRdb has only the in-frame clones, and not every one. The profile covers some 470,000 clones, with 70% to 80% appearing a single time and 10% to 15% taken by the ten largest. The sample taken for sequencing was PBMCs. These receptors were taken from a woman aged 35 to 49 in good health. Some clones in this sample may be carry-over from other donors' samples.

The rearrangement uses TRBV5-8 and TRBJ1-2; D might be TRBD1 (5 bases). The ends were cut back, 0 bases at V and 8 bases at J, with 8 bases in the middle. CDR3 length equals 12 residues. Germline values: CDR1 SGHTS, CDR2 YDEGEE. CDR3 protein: CASSLGGLGYTF. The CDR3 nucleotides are TGTGCCAGCAGCTTGGGGGGACTGGGCTACACCTTC.

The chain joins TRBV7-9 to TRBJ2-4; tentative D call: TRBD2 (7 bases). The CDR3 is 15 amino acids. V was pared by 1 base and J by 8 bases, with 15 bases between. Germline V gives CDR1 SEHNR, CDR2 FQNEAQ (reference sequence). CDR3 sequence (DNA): TGTGCCAGCAGCTTAGGGATGGGGGCGGGGGACATTCAGTACTTC. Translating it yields CASSLGMGAGDIQYF.

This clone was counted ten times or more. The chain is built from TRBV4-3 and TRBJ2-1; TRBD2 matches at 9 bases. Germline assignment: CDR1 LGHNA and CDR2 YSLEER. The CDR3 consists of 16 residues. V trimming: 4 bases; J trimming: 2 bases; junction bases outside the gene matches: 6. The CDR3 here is CASSREREEAYNEQFF. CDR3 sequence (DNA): TGCGCCAGCAGCCGAGAGCGGGAGGAGGCCTACAATGAGCAGTTCTTC.

CDR3 bases: TGTGCCAGCAGTCGACAGGGGGAGACGTGGGAGACCCAGTACTTC. Translation gives CASSRQGETWETQYF. The rearrangement links TRBV5-4 to TRBJ2-5, with 9 bases fitting TRBD1. This CDR3 is 15 amino acids long. Germline loops: CDR1 SGHNT, CDR2 YYREEE (reference sequence). Trimming cost V 5 bases and J 5 bases; bases outside gene matches: 10.

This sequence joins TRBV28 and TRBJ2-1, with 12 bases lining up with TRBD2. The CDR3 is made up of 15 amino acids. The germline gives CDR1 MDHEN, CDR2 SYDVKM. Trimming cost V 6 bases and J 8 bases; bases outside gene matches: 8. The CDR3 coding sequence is TGTGCCAGCAGATCTAGCGGGAGGGGTATAGATGAGCAGTTCTTC. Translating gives CASRSSGRGIDEQFF.

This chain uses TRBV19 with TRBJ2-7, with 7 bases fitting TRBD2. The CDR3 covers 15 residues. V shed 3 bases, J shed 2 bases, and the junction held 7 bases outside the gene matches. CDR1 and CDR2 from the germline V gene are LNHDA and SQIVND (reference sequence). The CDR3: CASSMGLAAAYEQYF. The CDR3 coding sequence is TGTGCCAGTAGTATGGGGCTAGCGGCAGCCTACGAGCAGTACTTC.